This record covers a single T cell receptor beta chain. Its antigen remains unidentified. These data originate in a study of Tregs in tolerant kidney transplant recipients. Findings and caveats of the study: Findings come from small patient numbers and require larger validation.

Data came from immunoSEQ multiplex PCR; TCRdb stores just in-frame clones and leaves some out. The table records about 52,000 clones, roughly nine tenths of them present only once. V shed 1 base and J shed 1 base, with 12 bases lying between them. This CDR3 has 15 residues. Germline V gene lookup returns CDR1 SGDLS and CDR2 YYNGEE. Mixed chimerism was transient after nonmyeloablative marrow transplants from related graft donors. CD4+CD25+CD127- Tregs, CD4+CD25- non-Tregs, CD4 and CD8 cells were sorted. The chain couples TRBV9 to TRBJ2-7, with D tentatively TRBD2 (5 bases). Sequences were derived from CD8+ T cells from blood (PBMCs), sampled 24 months after the transplant. This clonotype originated in a human patient who received a combined kidney and bone marrow transplant. The T cells may partly be graft donor cells. As DNA, the CDR3 is TGTGCCAGCAGCGTACGGGTCGGGGAGTCCTACGAGCAGTACTTC. Its protein is CASSVRVGESYEQYF.